The rows below give T cell receptor beta chains drawn from one sample of a study of regulatory T cells in long-lasting Graves disease. TCRdb redid the calling of the multiplex PCR reads with MiXCR, one entry per CDR3 protein. The sample consists of about 470,000 distinct CDR3 sequences, about 15% of them appearing once. The data also belong to a second study, concerning T cells in Graves' hyperthyroidism and ophthalmopathy.

The sample in question was peripheral blood mononuclear cells (PBMCs), obtained at new diagnosis, from a patient treated with antithyroid drugs. The receptors come from a woman in her twenties or thirties with Graves disease. Both conserved end residues are part of each CDR3. The D gene is left open where the match is weak. Size is stated for part of the rows, as once, few or many counts, or as a class when the clone is expanded.

J: TRBJ1-2; D: .; V: TRBV6-1; size: .; DNA: TGTGCCAGCAGTGAAGCGCCGCACAAGGCCCGGACCTTC; CDR3: CASSEAPHKARTF
J: TRBJ2-7; D: .; V: TRBV20-1; size: many; DNA: TGCAGTGCTAGAGAGTCCCGCGGGTTGGCCTACGAGCAGTACTTC; CDR3: CSARESRGLAYEQYF
J: TRBJ2-5; D: .; V: TRBV12-3/TRBV12-4; size: .; DNA: TGTGCCAGCAGACTGGACACCTTGGAGGAGACCCAGTACTTC; CDR3: CASRLDTLEETQYF
J: TRBJ1-2; D: TRBD1; V: TRBV11-2; size: many; DNA: TGTGCCAGCAGCTTAGAGGGGACAGCCCTATATGGCTACACCTTC; CDR3: CASSLEGTALYGYTF
J: TRBJ2-1; D: TRBD1; V: TRBV3-1; size: .; DNA: TGTGCCAGCAGCCTAGGACAGGGAAGCTCCTACGAGCAGTTCTTC; CDR3: CASSLGQGSSYEQFF
J: TRBJ2-3; D: TRBD2; V: TRBV29-1; size: few; DNA: TGCAGCGGGGGGGGGGGAGCGGGAGGTCCAGATACGCAGTATTTT; CDR3: CSGGGGAGGPDTQYF
J: TRBJ2-7; D: .; V: TRBV9; size: .; DNA: TGTGCCAGCAGCGTAGCTATCAGCGGTAGCTCCTACGAGCAGTACTTC; CDR3: CASSVAISGSSYEQYF
J: TRBJ1-2; D: TRBD1; V: TRBV10-3; size: many; DNA: TGTGCCATCAGTCCCCAGGCTTCAGGACAGGCGCCAATTTATGGCTACACCTTC; CDR3: CAISPQASGQAPIYGYTF
J: TRBJ1-5; D: .; V: TRBV5-1; size: many; DNA: TGCGCCAGCAGCGTTGGGACAAGCAATCAGCCCCAGCATTTT; CDR3: CASSVGTSNQPQHF
J: TRBJ2-5; D: .; V: TRBV3-1; size: many; DNA: TGTGCCAGCAGCCAAGTGGAGACCCAGTACTTC; CDR3: CASSQVETQYF
J: TRBJ1-5; D: .; V: TRBV29-1; size: many; DNA: TGCAGCGTTGAAGCAGGGAGCAATCAGCCCCAGCATTTT; CDR3: CSVEAGSNQPQHF
J: TRBJ2-7; D: .; V: TRBV5-6; size: many; DNA: TGTGCCAGCAGCTTTATCGATGTCAAGAACGAGCAGTACTTC; CDR3: CASSFIDVKNEQYF
J: TRBJ2-7; D: .; V: TRBV6-1; size: many; DNA: TGTGCGACGGAGACGGCATCCTACGAGCAGTACTTC; CDR3: CATETASYEQYF
J: TRBJ2-2; D: TRBD2; V: TRBV7-6; size: .; DNA: TGTGCCAGCAGTTACGGGACTAGTCCGATCGGGGAGCTGTTTTTT; CDR3: CASSYGTSPIGELFF
J: TRBJ2-7; D: .; V: TRBV11-2; size: many; DNA: TGTGCCAGCAGCTTGCCAGGTTCGGTCTACGAGCAGTACTTC; CDR3: CASSLPGSVYEQYF
J: TRBJ2-1; D: .; V: TRBV6-2/TRBV6-3; size: .; DNA: TGTGCCAGCAGTTACCCAGGAAACAATGAGCGGTTCTTC; CDR3: CASSYPGNNERFF
J: TRBJ1-3; D: .; V: TRBV6-1; size: many; DNA: TGTGCCAGCAGTGAATCCGGGCGTCCTGGAAACACCATATATTTT; CDR3: CASSESGRPGNTIYF
J: TRBJ2-5; D: .; V: TRBV11-2; size: many; DNA: TGTGCCAGCAGCGAAGGCCTGGCAGCGTTAGAGACCCAGTACTTC; CDR3: CASSEGLAALETQYF
J: TRBJ2-2; D: .; V: TRBV4-1; size: few; DNA: TGCGCCAGCAGCCAAGTCCTTGGGCGCGAGTTTGCCGGGGAGCTGTTTTTT; CDR3: CASSQVLGREFAGELFF
J: TRBJ2-5; D: .; V: TRBV24-1; size: .; DNA: TGTGCCACCAGTGAAACCTTACAGGGCGAGACCCAGTACTTC; CDR3: CATSETLQGETQYF
J: TRBJ2-5; D: .; V: TRBV20-1; size: .; DNA: TGCAGCGTTGGACTGAACCAAGAGACCCAGTACTTC; CDR3: CSVGLNQETQYF
J: TRBJ1-1; D: TRBD1; V: TRBV7-9; size: many; DNA: TGTGCCAGCACCCGGGACAGCCGGGGCGTCACTGAAGCTTTCTTT; CDR3: CASTRDSRGVTEAFF
J: TRBJ2-5; D: .; V: TRBV20-1; size: .; DNA: TGCAGTGCTAGAGGGGGTACAGGGAGGGGGTCTGAAGAGACCCAGTACTTC; CDR3: CSARGGTGRGSEETQYF
J: TRBJ2-1; D: .; V: TRBV24-1; size: .; DNA: TGTGCCACCAGTGTAGGACATGAGCAGTTCTTC; CDR3: CATSVGHEQFF
J: TRBJ2-1; D: .; V: TRBV7-2; size: many; DNA: TGTGCCAGCAGCTTAGGGCTAGCGCCCTACAATGAGCAGTTCTTC; CDR3: CASSLGLAPYNEQFF
J: TRBJ1-5; D: .; V: TRBV6-5; size: .; DNA: TGTGCCAGCAGTTACTCGGGGGCTAGGAATCAGCCCCAGCATTTT; CDR3: CASSYSGARNQPQHF
J: TRBJ2-1; D: TRBD2; V: TRBV24-1; size: many; DNA: TGTGCCACCAGTGACTCCGGACTAGCGGTTTACAATGAGCAGTTCTTC; CDR3: CATSDSGLAVYNEQFF
J: TRBJ1-5; D: .; V: TRBV7-6; size: many; DNA: TGTGCCAGCAGCTCCCGAGCCACAGACAATCAGCCCCAGCATTTT; CDR3: CASSSRATDNQPQHF
J: TRBJ2-3; D: TRBD1; V: TRBV10-3; size: many; DNA: TGTGCCATCACTCGGGACAGGGGGCGCGCAGATACGCAGTATTTT; CDR3: CAITRDRGRADTQYF
J: TRBJ1-4; D: .; V: TRBV13; size: .; DNA: TGTGCCAGCAGCGCGCCCAGCACTAATGAAAAACTGTTTTTT; CDR3: CASSAPSTNEKLFF
J: TRBJ2-2; D: TRBD1; V: TRBV7-3; size: .; DNA: TGTGCCAGCAGCTATACAGGGGGCGATACCGGGGAGCTGTTTTTT; CDR3: CASSYTGGDTGELFF
J: TRBJ2-1; D: TRBD2; V: TRBV20-1; size: many; DNA: TGCAGTGCGTCGAGCGGGAGATCGATGAATGAGCAGTTCTTC; CDR3: CSASSGRSMNEQFF
J: TRBJ2-4; D: .; V: TRBV27; size: few; DNA: TGTGCCAGCAGTCCGACGGTGCCCAAAAACATTCAGTACTTC; CDR3: CASSPTVPKNIQYF
J: TRBJ2-7; D: TRBD2; V: TRBV5-6; size: .; DNA: TGTGCCAGCAGCCTATACCGACTAGCGGGAGACAGCTACGAGCAGTACTTC; CDR3: CASSLYRLAGDSYEQYF
J: TRBJ2-1; D: .; V: TRBV9; size: few; DNA: TGTGCCAGCAGCGGAGCCATAGATGGCCACCCCTACAATGAGCAGTTCTTC; CDR3: CASSGAIDGHPYNEQFF
J: TRBJ1-6; D: .; V: TRBV9; size: few; DNA: TGTGCCAGCAGCGTAGGAGGCAGGGGTAATTCACCCCTCCACTTT; CDR3: CASSVGGRGNSPLHF
J: TRBJ2-3; D: TRBD2; V: TRBV2; size: few; DNA: TGTGCCAGCAGCAGCCCGACTAGCGGGAGGGCGTCAGATACGCAGTATTTT; CDR3: CASSSPTSGRASDTQYF
J: TRBJ1-1; D: .; V: TRBV10-3; size: many; DNA: TGTGCCATCAGCGACTATAAGCTCACTGAAGCTTTCTTT; CDR3: CAISDYKLTEAFF
J: TRBJ2-2; D: .; V: TRBV28; size: few; DNA: TGTGCCAGCAGTTTCCAGACCGGGGAGCTGTTTTTT; CDR3: CASSFQTGELFF
J: TRBJ1-4; D: .; V: TRBV5-1; size: .; DNA: TGCGCCAGCAGCTTGGAATCTGGGGGGGGGCGCCGTGAAAAACTGTTTTTT; CDR3: CASSLESGGGRREKLFF
J: TRBJ2-5; D: TRBD2; V: TRBV7-9; size: few; DNA: TGTGCCAGCAGCTCGGGACTAGCGGGGATCCAAGAGACCCAGTACTTC; CDR3: CASSSGLAGIQETQYF
J: TRBJ1-1; D: TRBD1; V: TRBV11-1; size: many; DNA: TGTGCCAGCACCCAGCACAGGGGATTAGGTGAAGCTTTCTTT; CDR3: CASTQHRGLGEAFF
J: TRBJ2-2; D: .; V: TRBV29-1; size: few; DNA: TGCAGCGTTGTTAGCTTCTTTGGGACCTCGAACACCGGGGAGCTGTTTTTT; CDR3: CSVVSFFGTSNTGELFF
J: TRBJ2-7; D: TRBD1; V: TRBV7-8; size: many; DNA: TGTGCCAGCAGCTACCCGGGACAGAACTACGAGCAGTACTTC; CDR3: CASSYPGQNYEQYF
J: TRBJ2-5; D: .; V: TRBV28; size: .; DNA: TGTGCCAGCAACCCCGGTGGCCAAGAGACCCAGTACTTC; CDR3: CASNPGGQETQYF
J: TRBJ2-1; D: .; V: TRBV20-1; size: few; DNA: TGCAGTGCTAAATCCTCCGGGCCCAGACACTACAATGAGCAGTTCTTC; CDR3: CSAKSSGPRHYNEQFF
J: TRBJ2-7; D: .; V: TRBV28; size: many; DNA: TGTGCCAGCAGTCCAGGGGACGAGCAGTACTTC; CDR3: CASSPGDEQYF
J: TRBJ2-5; D: .; V: TRBV12-3/TRBV12-4; size: many; DNA: TGTGCCAGCCTATTCGGGGGTCAAGAGACCCAGTACTTC; CDR3: CASLFGGQETQYF
J: TRBJ2-1; D: .; V: TRBV28; size: .; DNA: TGTGCCAGCAGACTAGGGGTGCAGTTCTTC; CDR3: CASRLGVQFF
J: TRBJ1-5; D: TRBD1; V: TRBV6-1; size: many; DNA: TGTGCCAGCAGCCGGAGACAGGGTGGAAATCAGCCCCAGCATTTT; CDR3: CASSRRQGGNQPQHF
J: TRBJ2-2; D: TRBD1; V: TRBV11-2; size: many; DNA: TGTGCCAGCAGCCCCCAGGGGGACGCCGGGGAGCTGTTTTTT; CDR3: CASSPQGDAGELFF
J: TRBJ2-1; D: .; V: TRBV28; size: .; DNA: TGTGCCAGCAGTTTGGTCGGGCTCTACAATGAGCAGTTCTTC; CDR3: CASSLVGLYNEQFF
J: TRBJ2-1; D: TRBD2; V: TRBV6-4; size: .; DNA: TGTGCCAGCAGTGACTTACCTTTGGGACTAGCGGGGGGTTACAATGAGCAGTTCTTC; CDR3: CASSDLPLGLAGGYNEQFF
J: TRBJ1-1; D: .; V: TRBV5-1; size: few; DNA: TGCGCCAGCAGCTTGGAGGCGGGGGTTATGGGAGCTTTCTTT; CDR3: CASSLEAGVMGAFF
J: TRBJ1-1; D: .; V: TRBV6-1; size: few; DNA: .; CDR3: CASSHFGNTEAFF
J: TRBJ2-7; D: TRBD2; V: TRBV6-1; size: many; DNA: TGTGCCAGCAGCGCGGGGACTAGCGGCTCCTACGAGCAGTACTTC; CDR3: CASSAGTSGSYEQYF
J: TRBJ1-6; D: .; V: TRBV20-1; size: many; DNA: TGCAGTGCTAAAGACCAGGGACCAGATAATTCACCCCTCCACTTT; CDR3: CSAKDQGPDNSPLHF